Sequencing of this TCR beta chain was carried out in a study of long-term antiretroviral therapy in people with HIV. Broader study findings: Data on ART adherence, viral resistance or therapy changes were unavailable. Pre-ART clonal expansion yielded clones that dominated the repertoire at all time points.

Each donor had at least one pre-ART and at least two post-ART PBMC samples. Each HIV-infected participant was given treatment in the United States. This CDR3 has 15 amino acids. V lost 5 bases and J 1 base, leaving 14 bases between the germline ends. Germline-derived CDR1 and CDR2 are SGHTA and FQGTGA. In regard to this clone: Its antigen is unidentified.

The authors ran the immunoSEQ assay, v3.0, at survey level. Sequenced by immunoSEQ multiplex PCR; TCRdb stores in-frame clones only, minus some. The profile shows tens of thousands of clones, roughly 84% of them singletons. The TCR originated in a man between 18 and 29 years old with HIV. The V and J genes are TRBV7-3 and TRBJ1-1, with D perhaps matching TRBD1 (6 bases). The specimen was unsorted PBMCs, collected 0.2 years before starting antiretroviral therapy. The CDR3 DNA follows: TGTGCCAGCAGCCCAGGATGGGGGCCGAACACTGAAGCTTTCTTT. Translation: CASSPGWGPNTEAFF.